The sequence of this T cell receptor beta chain was determined in a study of blood T cell repertoires in COVID-19 (dated by TCRdb to about 2020). About the investigation overall: Collaborator samples came from the United States, Italy and Spain and covered acute and convalescent phases of COVID-19. Samples were obtained from the ongoing ImmuneRACE study (first 160 participants) and from over a thousand subjects provided by 6 global collaborators. Sample metadata almost always included a de-identified subject ID, COVID-19 status, age in years and sex. The repertoires were made available in a free public database intended to serve as a resource for research on the immune response to SARS-CoV-2. Subjects who had been exposed to COVID-19, were actively infected with it, or had recovered from it provided the deeply sampled blood TCRbeta repertoires that made up the dataset. The prospective study material was composed of cDNA or gDNA derived from T cells, B-cell-depleted T cells, or PBMCs. HLA class I and class II types, where available, came from metadata supplied by the sample provider rather than from assay-based typing.

A remark on this clone: Its target antigen remains unknown. Per-base quality was not reported, and no clone a single base away is much larger than it.

Collaborating institutions collected whole blood in K2EDTA tubes following their own protocols. For TCRbeta analysis, collaborators shipped samples as frozen whole blood, isolated PBMCs, or DNA extracted from either of those sample types. TCRbeta CDR3 regions were amplified from genomic DNA using the immunoSEQ Assay, a bias-controlled multiplex PCR. In the source study's methods: The number of nucleated cells in each sample was estimated from the amplification of reference gene primers within the assay. To quantify the absolute abundance of each unique TCRbeta CDR3 rearrangement, sequence reads were collapsed and filtered. Productive Simpson clonality was computed per sample as the square root of Simpson's diversity index over productive rearrangements. Entries here come from immuneACCESS through TCRdb and include only in-frame sequences with V and J called. Some clones fail to appear in such tables; in the studies checked, an unresolved V gene covers under half of the shortfall, and the cause of the remainder is unknown. V and J calls and clone size follow that table, whereas D and trimming were derived from the DNA. The sample records around 260,000 clones, roughly 87% of which are singletons. The top ten clones comprise approximately 12% of the sample.

The full study reports these points: The quantity of clinical and demographic metadata differed by source and by participant and was supplied without curation.

Material for sequencing was peripheral blood. The clonotype comes from a human donor in a cohort sampled during active COVID-19.

The sequenced DNA: TGTGCCAGCAGCCCCCAGGACTCCCGTGGGACCCAGTACTTC. This translates into CASSPQDSRGTQYF. The chain is encoded by TRBV7-2 joined to TRBJ2-5, with TRBD2 as a weak D call on 5 bases. The CDR3 sequence holds 14 residues, the cysteine and phenylalanine included. This entry keeps only the CDR3 DNA: 42 bases, framed from base 1. V is shortened by 5 bases, J by 7 bases, and the region joining them spans 17 bases. According to the germline V gene, CDR1 reads SGHTA and CDR2 reads FQGNSA.